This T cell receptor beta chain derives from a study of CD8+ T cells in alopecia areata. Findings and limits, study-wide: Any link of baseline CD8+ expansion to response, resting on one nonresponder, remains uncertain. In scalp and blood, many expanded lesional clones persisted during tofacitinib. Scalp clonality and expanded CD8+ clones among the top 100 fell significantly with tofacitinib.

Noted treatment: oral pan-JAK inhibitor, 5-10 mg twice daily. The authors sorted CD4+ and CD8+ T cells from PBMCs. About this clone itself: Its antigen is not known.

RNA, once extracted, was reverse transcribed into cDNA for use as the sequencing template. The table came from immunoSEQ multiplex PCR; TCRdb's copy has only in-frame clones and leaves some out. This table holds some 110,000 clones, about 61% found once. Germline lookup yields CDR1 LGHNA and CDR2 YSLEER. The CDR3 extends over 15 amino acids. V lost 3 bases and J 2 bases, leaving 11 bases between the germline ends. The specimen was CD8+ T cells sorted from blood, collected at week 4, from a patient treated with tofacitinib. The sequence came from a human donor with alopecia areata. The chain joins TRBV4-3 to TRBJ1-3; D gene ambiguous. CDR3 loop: CASSHVEVAGNTIYF. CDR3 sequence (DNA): TGCGCCAGCAGCCATGTCGAGGTTGCTGGAAACACCATATATTTT.